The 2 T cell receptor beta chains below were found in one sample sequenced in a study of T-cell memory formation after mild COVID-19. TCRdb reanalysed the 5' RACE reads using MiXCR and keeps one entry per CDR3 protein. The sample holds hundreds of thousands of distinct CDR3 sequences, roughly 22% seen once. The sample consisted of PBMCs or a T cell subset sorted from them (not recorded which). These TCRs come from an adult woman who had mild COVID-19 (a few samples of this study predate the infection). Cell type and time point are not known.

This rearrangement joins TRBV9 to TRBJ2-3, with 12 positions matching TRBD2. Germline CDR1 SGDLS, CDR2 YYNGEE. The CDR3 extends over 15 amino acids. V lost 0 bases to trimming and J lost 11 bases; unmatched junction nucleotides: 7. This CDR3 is CASSVGSSGGAWQYF. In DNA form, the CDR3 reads TGTGCCAGCAGCGTAGGGTCTAGCGGGGGGGCATGGCAGTATTTT.

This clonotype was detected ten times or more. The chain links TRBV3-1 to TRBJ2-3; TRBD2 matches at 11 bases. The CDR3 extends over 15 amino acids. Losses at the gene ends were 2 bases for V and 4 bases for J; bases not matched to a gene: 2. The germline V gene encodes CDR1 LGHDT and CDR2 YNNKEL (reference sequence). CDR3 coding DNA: TGTGCCAGCAGCCAACTAGCGGGGGGATCAGATACGCAGTATTTT. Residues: CASSQLAGGSDTQYF.